Listed below are T cell receptor beta chains from one sample, sequenced in a study of blood T cell repertoires in COVID-19. The assay was immunoSEQ multiplex PCR, and TCRdb's table has in-frame clones only and misses some. The profile shows fewer than 200,000 clones, 82% of them singletons. Sequenced: PBMCs or T cells enriched from blood (not recorded which). These receptor sequences come from a man aged 60 to 69 who had recovered from COVID-19. CDR3s include the opening cysteine and the closing phenylalanine or tryptophan.

J,V,CDR3
TRBJ1-5,TRBV28,CAAAGAGNQPQHF
TRBJ2-3,TRBV21-1,CASSKRECWADTQYF
TRBJ2-7,TRBV6-6,CASSKDRGDVYEQYF
TRBJ1-6,TRBV13,CASSLNRDRASPLHF
TRBJ2-3,TRBV10-3,CAISPGLAGAADTQYF
TRBJ2-1,TRBV9,CASSLQVGVNEQFF
TRBJ1-5,TRBV28,CASKGAEGNQPQHF
TRBJ1-5,TRBV5-6,CASSLRGASNQPQHF
TRBJ2-3,TRBV9,CASSVAGNGGTDTQYF
TRBJ1-4,TRBV7-8,CASSFLGTGPNEKLFF
TRBJ1-1,TRBV10-3,CAISDPRGGVKTEAFF
TRBJ2-7,TRBV14,CASSQVLGQGNDEQYF
TRBJ2-5,TRBV3-1/TRBV3-2,CAISPGGDQETQYF
TRBJ2-5,TRBV15,CATSRDLTALHQETQYF
TRBJ2-7,TRBV2,CASSRQGISYEQYF
TRBJ2-7,TRBV5-1,CASSSTTSGSYEQYF
TRBJ2-1,TRBV6-6,CASSSGLAGSDEQFF
TRBJ2-4,TRBV28,CASSRRGTGRPYF
TRBJ1-3,TRBV7-8,CASSLTGSSGNTIYF
TRBJ2-1,TRBV10-3,CAAAGRGYNEQFF
TRBJ1-5,TRBV24-1,CATSDPGTGRGEPQHF
TRBJ1-2,TRBV30,CAWSSRAPTTGGYTF
TRBJ1-4,TRBV20-1,CSASPKRDSALTNEKLFF
TRBJ2-7,TRBV21-1,CASSKGGQGAGEQYF
TRBJ2-7,TRBV2,CASSSSGSYEQYF
TRBJ1-5,TRBV7-8,CASNVGEGSNQPQHF
TRBJ1-1,TRBV5-1,CASRWTGTGALNTEAFF
TRBJ2-2,TRBV27,CASSLTTGELFF
TRBJ1-3,TRBV5-4,CASSLGLTGGDTGNTIYF
TRBJ2-7,TRBV6-5,CASTSSGSTYEQYF
TRBJ2-2,TRBV7-3,CASSLDSSSRELFF
TRBJ1-1,TRBV28,CASSLLSRGTEAFF
TRBJ2-7,TRBV7-9,CASSSTSGRASYEQYF
TRBJ2-3,TRBV30,CAGRNGGGRYF
TRBJ2-2,TRBV2,CASTRGGERELFF
TRBJ2-3,TRBV9,CASSVGGAKFAYTQYF
TRBJ1-2,TRBV18,CASSPPRGNLYGYTF
TRBJ1-3,TRBV5-1,CASSWTGSGSGNTIYF
TRBJ1-5,TRBV19,CASTQMGGRGNQPQHF
TRBJ1-2,TRBV24-1,CATSTPGTGLGGYTF
TRBJ2-7,TRBV27,CASSRQGVSYEQYF
TRBJ1-3,TRBV5-1,CASSSAFGETGNTIYF
TRBJ2-4,TRBV6-1,CASSESRVLQYF
TRBJ2-1,TRBV5-4,CASSPWGVEYNEQFF
TRBJ2-2,TRBV11-3,CASSLPGRASTGELFF
TRBJ2-1,TRBV3-1/TRBV3-2,CASSPLAGGAYNEQFF
TRBJ2-3,TRBV6-1,CASSETGRTDTQYF
TRBJ2-5,TRBV2,CASRPRTSGGAETQYF
TRBJ1-1,TRBV7-6,CASSLGTGVGTEAFF
TRBJ1-5,TRBV5-5,CASSLTPGGQPQHF
TRBJ1-6,TRBV18,CASADRGYNSPLHF
TRBJ2-7,TRBV10-3,CAISGQGGEQYF
TRBJ2-1,TRBV2,CASSESPMLQFF
TRBJ2-5,TRBV30,CAWSVGHLETQYF
TRBJ2-1,TRBV29-1,CSLYLAASSYNEQFF
TRBJ2-5,TRBV7-8,CASSLAGTRIETQYF